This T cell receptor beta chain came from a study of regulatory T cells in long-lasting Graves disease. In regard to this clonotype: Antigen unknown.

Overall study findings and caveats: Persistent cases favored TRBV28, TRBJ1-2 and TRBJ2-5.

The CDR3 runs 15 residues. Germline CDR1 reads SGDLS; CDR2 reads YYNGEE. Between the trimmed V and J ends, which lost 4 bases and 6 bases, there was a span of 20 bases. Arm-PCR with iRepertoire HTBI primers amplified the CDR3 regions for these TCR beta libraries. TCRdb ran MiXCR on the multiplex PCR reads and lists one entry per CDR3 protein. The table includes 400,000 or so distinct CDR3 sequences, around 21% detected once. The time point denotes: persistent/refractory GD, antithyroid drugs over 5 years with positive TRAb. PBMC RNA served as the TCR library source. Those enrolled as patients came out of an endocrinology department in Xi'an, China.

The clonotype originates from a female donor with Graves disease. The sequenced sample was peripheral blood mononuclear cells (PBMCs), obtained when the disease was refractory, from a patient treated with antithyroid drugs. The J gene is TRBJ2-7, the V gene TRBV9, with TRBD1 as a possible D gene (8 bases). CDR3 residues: CASSLGGGQVFEQYF. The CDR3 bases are TGTGCCAGCAGCCTGGGGGGGGGACAGGTTTTCGAGCAGTACTTC.